This T cell receptor (beta chain) was found in a study of T cells in Graves' hyperthyroidism and ophthalmopathy. General study points: Ophthalmopathy could be told apart from stable hyperthyroidism with a 13 V-J model.

On this clonotype itself: The antigen is not known.

The germline V and J ends were trimmed by 0 bases and 5 bases, with 14 bases remaining between them. CDR3 length: 15 residues. Germline CDR1 LGHDT, CDR2 YNNKEL (reference sequence). Amplification targeted TCR beta CDR3 regions from RNA transcripts. The study used the HTBI primer set for a first-round RT-PCR of the TCR CDR3. TCRdb reprocessed the multiplex PCR reads with MiXCR, giving one entry per CDR3 protein. The data contain a few hundred thousand distinct CDR3 sequences, around 45% of them singletons. The study defined stable Graves' hyperthyroidism as no ophthalmopathy progression within 18 months. The study left out patients who had uncontrolled infection, other autoimmune disease, pregnancy or lactation.

This receptor was obtained from a woman aged 18-29 years with Graves' hyperthyroidism. Material: peripheral blood or thyroid tissue (not recorded which). This chain connects TRBV3-1 to TRBJ2-7; D perhaps matches TRBD2 (5 bases). CDR3 region: CASSQDTPEGHEQYF. The CDR3, as DNA: TGTGCCAGCAGCCAAGATACGCCCGAGGGCCACGAGCAGTACTTC.